A single sample is the source of the 5 T cell receptor beta chains below, sequenced in a study of control samples from healthy donors and cancer patients. The protocol was immunoSEQ multiplex PCR, while the TCRdb copy is restricted to in-frame clones and leaves out a portion. Among 130,000 or so clones, approximately 90% were seen once, and the ten largest hold roughly 2.5%. The sample was blood. The receptor source for this set is a man aged 35 to 55 in good health.

The rearrangement uses TRBV9 and TRBJ2-5; 7 bases map to TRBD2. Germline CDR1 and CDR2: SGDLS and YYNGEE. This CDR3 has 14 amino acids. After removal of 4 bases from V and 5 bases from J, the junction contained 8 bases not matched to a gene. CDR3 amino acids: CASSPRLAAETQYF. The CDR3, as DNA: TGTGCCAGCAGCCCCCGACTAGCCGCGGAGACCCAGTACTTC.

The chain joins TRBV7-6 to TRBJ2-5, with TRBD2 matching over 9 bases. The CDR3 sequence is 15 residues long. CDR1 and CDR2 from the germline V gene are SGHVS and FNYEAQ. Losses at the gene ends were 5 bases for V and 3 bases for J; bases not matched to a gene: 7. The CDR3 loop is CASSPPPSGEETQYF. The DNA for the CDR3 is TGTGCCAGCAGCCCCCCCCCTAGCGGGGAAGAGACCCAGTACTTC.

V and J are TRBV7-3 and TRBJ2-1, with D possibly matching TRBD2 (5 bases). CDR1 and CDR2 from the germline V gene are SGHTA and FQGTGA. Trimming stripped 1 base from V and 9 bases from J, with 10 bases between. The CDR3 spans 13 residues. The CDR3 DNA is TGTGCCAGCAGCTTAAGGGCCGGGGTTGAGCAGTTCTTC. It specifies CASSLRAGVEQFF.

This clone was observed a single time. V usage is TRBV7-9 and J usage is TRBJ2-1; a weak D match, TRBD1 (5 bases). CDR1 is SEHNR and CDR2 is FQNEAQ in the germline V gene (reference sequence). The CDR3 is 15 amino acids. V dropped 2 bases and J dropped 2 bases, with 10 bases sitting between them. CDR3 loop: CASSLYDRTYNEQFF. CDR3 nucleotide sequence: TGTGCCAGCAGCTTATATGACAGAACCTACAATGAGCAGTTCTTC.

The CDR3 DNA is TGTGCCAGCAGCTTCCGGAACAATCAGCCCCAGCATTTT. It codes for CASSFRNNQPQHF. The chain joins TRBV7-2 to TRBJ1-5; D ambiguous. The germline V gene encodes CDR1 SGHTA and CDR2 FQGNSA. The germline V and J ends were trimmed by 3 bases and 3 bases, with 6 bases remaining between them. The CDR3 is made up of 13 amino acids. Full variable domain (rest looked up from reference TRBV7-2 and TRBJ1-5): GAGVSQSPSNKVTEKGKDVELRCDPISGHTALYWYRQSLGQGLEFLIYFQGNSAPDKSGLPSDRFSAERTGGSVSTLTIQRTQQEDSAVYLCASSFRNNQPQHFGDGTRLSIL.